A single sample is the source of the 7 T cell receptor beta chains below, sequenced in a study of cytomegalovirus exposure and HLA in healthy donors. Vbeta (60) and Jbeta (13) primers were used in the PCR. Sequenced by immunoSEQ multiplex PCR; TCRdb stores in-frame clones only, minus some. The profile shows around 98,000 clones, around 80% of them singletons. Sequenced: PBMCs. The receptors originated from a man aged 40-50 years in good health and CMV-seronegative.

The chain uses TRBV28 and TRBJ1-2; 8 bases are shared with TRBD1. The CDR3 is made up of 13 amino acids. Germline lookup yields CDR1 MDHEN and CDR2 SYDVKM. Losses at the gene ends were 6 bases for V and 8 bases for J; bases not matched to a gene: 8. The CDR3 spells CASSTGGARGYTF. The CDR3 bases are TGTGCCAGCAGCACAGGGGGTGCACGCGGCTACACCTTC.

This chain connects TRBV28 to TRBJ2-7, with a weak D call TRBD1 (6 bases). There are 13 residues in the CDR3. V lost 1 base and J lost 4, with 8 bases in between. Germline CDR1 MDHEN, CDR2 SYDVKM. Here the CDR3 DNA reads TGTGCCAGCAGTTTATTTCAGGGGTACGAGCAGTACTTC. This sequence encodes CASSLFQGYEQYF.

The chain carries TRBV2 and TRBJ1-5, with no clear D. The V end lost 5 bases, the J end lost 9 bases, and 11 bases lay between the germline ends. The V gene's germline CDR1 is SNHLY and CDR2 FYNNEI. The CDR3 totals 12 residues. DNA of the CDR3: TGTGCCAGCAGTAGGGAGTCGACGCCCCAGCATTTT. This sequence encodes CASSRESTPQHF.

The J gene is TRBJ2-1, the V gene TRBV5-6; 11 bases agree with TRBD2. The CDR3 totals 16 residues. Germline V CDR1 and CDR2: SGHDT, YYEEEE. Trimming removed 4 bases from V and 4 bases from J; junction bases left unmatched: 7. Here the CDR3 reads CASSPSLAGEYNEQFF. The CDR3 DNA sequence: TGTGCCAGCAGCCCTTCACTAGCGGGGGAGTACAATGAGCAGTTCTTC.

This clone was found once. The V and J genes are TRBV4-1 and TRBJ1-2; D is possibly TRBD1 (5 bases). CDR1 and CDR2 from the germline V gene are MGHRA and YSYEKL. CDR3 length: 15 residues. Deletions cut 4 bases from V and 1 base from J, with 13 bases between. The chain's CDR3 is CASSLAQGNNYGYTF. DNA of the CDR3: TGCGCCAGCAGCCTGGCGCAGGGCAATAACTATGGCTACACCTTC.

The genes are TRBV7-9 and TRBJ1-4, with no clear D. The germline V gene has CDR1 SEHNR and CDR2 FQNEAQ (reference sequence). V lost 11 bases, J lost 8 bases, and 21 bases lay in between. The CDR3 covers 14 residues. The CDR3 protein is CAFDGSAGGEKLFF. In DNA, the CDR3 is TGTGCCTTCGATGGGTCTGCGGGAGGAGAAAAACTGTTTTTT.

This clone was detected only once. V gene TRBV5-4 combines with J gene TRBJ2-3; D gene unclear. V lost 4 bases, J lost 5 bases, and 8 bases lay in between. This CDR3 region has 12 residues. Germline V lookup: CDR1 SGHNT, CDR2 YYREEE (reference sequence). The CDR3 is CASSPRGDTQYF. The CDR3 DNA sequence: TGTGCCAGCAGCCCCCGAGGAGATACGCAGTATTTT.